The next 30 T cell receptor beta chains were all read from a single sample in a study of Graves' ophthalmopathy and Graves' hyperthyroidism. RNA transcripts yielded amplified TCR beta CDR3 regions. HTBI-primed RT-PCR formed the first round, and a multiplex PCR formed the second. TCRdb re-called the multiplex PCR reads through MiXCR, storing one row per CDR3 protein. The table shows 650,000 to 900,000 distinct CDR3 sequences, with roughly two fifths occurring only once. The sample was peripheral blood. The receptors stem from an adult man with Graves' ophthalmopathy.

This clonotype occurred many times. The rearrangement links TRBV10-3 to TRBJ2-7; weak D call: TRBD1 (6 bases). The germline gives CDR1 ENHRY, CDR2 SYGVKD. This CDR3 contains 13 residues. V was trimmed by 8 bases and J by 6 bases, leaving 17 bases between them. The CDR3 loop is CAIGGQGMGEQYF. CDR3 coding DNA: TGTGCCATCGGGGGCCAGGGCATGGGCGAGCAGTACTTC.

This sequence joins TRBV6-6 and TRBJ2-7, with D tentatively TRBD1 (6 bases). V gave up 2 bases and J gave up 1 base, with 9 bases separating them. The CDR3 has 14 residues. In germline, CDR1 is MNHNY, CDR2 SVGAGI (reference sequence). The CDR3 DNA follows: TGTGCCAGCAGTTACGAGGACAGTTCCTACGAGCAGTACTTC. Its translation is CASSYEDSSYEQYF.

Comment on this clonotype: A much more abundant neighbour one base away suggests this may be a read error. This sequence joins TRBV7-2 and TRBJ1-1, with 10 bases lining up with TRBD1. This CDR3 has 12 amino acids. Losses at the gene ends were 5 bases for V and 7 bases for J; bases not matched to a gene: 1. In germline, CDR1 is SGHTA, CDR2 FQGNSA. CDR3 sequence reads: CASSRTGGEAFF. The CDR3 DNA follows: TGTGCCAGCAGCCGGACAGGGGGTGAAGCTTTCTTT.

This clonotype has only one observation. The chain is built from TRBV11-2 and TRBJ1-4, with D perhaps matching TRBD1 (5 bases). The germline V gene has CDR1 SGHAT and CDR2 FQNNGV. The CDR3 has 13 amino acids. V lost 0 bases and J 13 bases, leaving 12 bases between the germline ends. The CDR3, as DNA: TGTGCCAGCAGCTTAGAACCCGGGGGAGGACTGTTTTTT. This translates into CASSLEPGGGLFF.

The table lists this clonotype with a few counts. The chain employs TRBV20-1 and TRBJ2-7; tentatively, D is TRBD2 (7 bases). Trimming took off 6 bases at V and 2 bases at J, with 20 bases between the two ends. The CDR3 is 15 residues long. Germline assignment: CDR1 DFQATT and CDR2 SNEGSKA (reference sequence). CDR3 coding DNA: TGCAGTGCGTCGGGGGGCGACTACCGACCCTACGAGCAGTACTTC. It yields the protein CSASGGDYRPYEQYF.

This clonotype occurred a few times. The rearrangement uses TRBV6-6 and TRBJ1-6; weak D call: TRBD1 (5 bases). CDR3 length: 16 residues. The germline V and J ends were trimmed by 5 bases and 13 bases, with 24 bases remaining between them. CDR1 and CDR2 from the germline V gene are MNHNY and SVGAGI (reference sequence). CDR3 sequence (DNA): TGTGCCAGCAGTGTTCAAAGGGGAAGATCTGACACTCCCCTCCACTTT. It yields the protein CASSVQRGRSDTPLHF.

This clonotype came up many times. The chain has TRBV7-2 and TRBJ1-4; 8 bases are shared with TRBD1. The junction had 0 bases not matched to a gene; V was cut back by 3 bases and J by 3 bases. The CDR3 length is 14 residues. CDR1 and CDR2 from the germline V gene are SGHTA and FQGNSA. CDR3 sequence reads: CASSLGQANEKLFF. The DNA of the CDR3 is TGTGCCAGCAGCTTGGGACAGGCTAATGAAAAACTGTTTTTT.

This clonotype was counted between two and nine times. The CDR3 protein is CASSLWGVTNYGYTF. The CDR3 nucleotides are TGTGCCAGCAGCTTATGGGGAGTTACTAACTATGGCTACACCTTC. The gene calls are TRBV11-2 and TRBJ1-2; D not certain. This CDR3 spans 15 amino acids. V shed 2 bases and J shed 0 bases, with 10 bases lying between them. From germline, CDR1 is SGHAT and CDR2 FQNNGV.

J is TRBJ2-7 and V is TRBV19, with TRBD1 matching 8 bases. V was clipped by 4 bases and J by 0 bases; unmatched bases: 2. Looked up from germline, CDR1 is LNHDA and CDR2 is SQIVND (reference sequence). The CDR3 is made up of 14 amino acids. CDR3 region: CASSRDRLSYEQYF. As DNA, the CDR3 is TGTGCCAGTAGTAGGGACAGGCTCTCCTACGAGCAGTACTTC.

This clonotype was seen a few times. This sequence joins TRBV20-1 and TRBJ2-5, with 7 bases identical to TRBD1. The V segment lost 6 bases and the J segment 0 bases; nucleotides outside the gene matches: 4. In germline, CDR1 is DFQATT, CDR2 SNEGSKA (reference sequence). The CDR3 length is 13 residues. For the CDR3, the DNA is TGCAGTGCAGACAGGGTCAACCAAGAGACCCAGTACTTC. Translating gives CSADRVNQETQYF.

Ten or more counts support this clonotype. The chain couples TRBV9 to TRBJ2-5; D gene ambiguous. This CDR3 is built from 13 residues. Trimming removed 0 bases from V and 1 base from J, with 4 bases in between. CDR1 is SGDLS, CDR2 YYNGEE, per germline. CDR3 in DNA: TGTGCCAGCAGCGTAGTCAGCCAAGAGACCCAGTACTTC. This translates into CASSVVSQETQYF.

CDR3 sequence (DNA): TGTGCCAGCAGCTCAGGGGGCTACGTTAATTCACCCCTCCACTTT. Translating gives CASSSGGYVNSPLHF. The chain employs TRBV5-8 and TRBJ1-6; 8 nucleotides agree with TRBD1. Trimming cost V 3 bases and J 6 bases; bases outside gene matches: 5. Germline CDR1 reads SGHTS; CDR2 reads YDEGEE. The CDR3 runs 15 residues.

This clonotype was recorded a few times. Here the CDR3 DNA reads TGTGCCAGCAGACGCTGGAGTGGGACAGGGGGGACCTATTCACCCCTCCACTTT. Translation: CASRRWSGTGGTYSPLHF. V is TRBV7-9 and J is TRBJ1-6, with 11 nucleotides matching TRBD1. The J segment lost 8 bases and the V segment lost 6 bases, leaving 15 bases of the junction unmatched. The CDR3 loop spans 18 amino acids. Germline-derived CDR1 and CDR2 are SEHNR and FQNEAQ (reference sequence).

This clonotype has just a few counts. The V call is TRBV19, the J call TRBJ1-6; D not resolved. Germline values: CDR1 LNHDA, CDR2 SQIVND (reference sequence). The CDR3 extends over 19 amino acids. Trimming shortened V by 4 bases and J by 0 bases, and 19 bases separated the two germline ends. CDR3 in amino acids: CASSTQPATTSSYNSPLHF. In DNA form, the CDR3 reads TGTGCCAGTAGTACCCAGCCGGCCACCACGAGCTCCTATAATTCACCCCTCCACTTT.

This clonotype was recorded a few times. The J gene is TRBJ1-5, the V gene TRBV19, with 7 bases aligning to TRBD1. This CDR3 has 16 residues. Germline CDR1 LNHDA, CDR2 SQIVND (reference sequence). Losses at the gene ends were 3 bases for V and 4 bases for J; bases not matched to a gene: 9. The CDR3 region has the DNA TGTGCCAGTAGTATCGGAAAGGGGGCCTGGAATCAGCCCCAGCATTTT. This sequence encodes CASSIGKGAWNQPQHF.

The CDR3 loop reads CASSLGLAGGTREQYF. CDR3 nucleotides: TGTGCCAGCAGCTTAGGGCTAGCGGGGGGTACACGCGAGCAGTACTTC. The chain uses TRBV7-9 and TRBJ2-7; 11 bases match TRBD2. This CDR3 is 16 amino acids long. The germline gives CDR1 SEHNR, CDR2 FQNEAQ (reference sequence). Trimming cost V 1 base and J 6 bases; bases outside gene matches: 8.

The table lists this clonotype with many counts. CDR3 in DNA: TGTGCCAGCAGCTTAGGGGGACAGTCGCCCTATGGCTACACCTTC. It encodes CASSLGGQSPYGYTF. V gene TRBV7-9 combines with J gene TRBJ1-2, with 7 bases lining up with TRBD1. Germline-derived CDR1 and CDR2 are SEHNR and FQNEAQ (reference sequence). The ends lost 1 base at V and 4 bases at J; junction bases unmatched: 6. This CDR3 spans 15 amino acids.

This clonotype was seen ten or more times. This chain links TRBV7-2 with TRBJ2-7; D gene uncertain. The ends were cut back, 1 base at V and 3 bases at J, with 10 bases in the middle. Germline-derived CDR1 and CDR2 are SGHTA and FQGNSA. The CDR3 is 14 residues long. CDR3 DNA sequence: TGTGCCAGCAGCTTAGGTCGTTCTGACTACGAGCAGTACTTC. Its protein is CASSLGRSDYEQYF.

The V call is TRBV6-1, the J call TRBJ1-5; tentative D call: TRBD1 (6 bases). The CDR3 extends over 13 amino acids. CDR1 is MNHNS, CDR2 SASEGT, per germline. The V gene lost 5 bases and the J gene lost 5 bases, with 10 bases spanning the gap. The CDR3 spells CASSLQGYQPQHF. The CDR3 region has the DNA TGTGCCAGCAGTTTACAGGGTTATCAGCCCCAGCATTTT.

This clonotype was counted between two and nine times. The gene calls are TRBV6-1 and TRBJ2-7; no clear D. The CDR3 sequence is 14 residues long. Germline lookup yields CDR1 MNHNS and CDR2 SASEGT. The V gene lost 7 bases and the J gene lost 1 base, with 14 bases spanning the gap. In DNA, the CDR3 is TGTGCCAGCACTCCAGACACGTTGTCCTACGAGCAGTACTTC. Translation: CASTPDTLSYEQYF.

In its sample, this clonotype was seen many times. The V call is TRBV7-3, the J call TRBJ1-6; D is uncertain. In germline, CDR1 is SGHTA, CDR2 FQGTGA. Trimming left V 4 bases short and J 7 bases short, with 14 bases between. This CDR3 comprises 15 residues. The CDR3 bases are TGTGCCAGCAGCTCCGCGGGTACAAGGAATTCACCCCTCCACTTT. This codes for CASSSAGTRNSPLHF.

The gene calls are TRBV7-2 and TRBJ1-4; 7 positions match TRBD1. V was clipped by 5 bases and J by 12 bases; unmatched bases: 18. This CDR3 is built from 16 residues. CDR1 is SGHTA, CDR2 FQGNSA, per germline. CDR3 sequence (DNA): TGTGCCAGCAGCCCCAGCCGGGACAGCAGACCCGAGCAACTGTTTTTT. This encodes CASSPSRDSRPEQLFF.

This clonotype was detected many times. V is TRBV25-1 and J is TRBJ2-5; D might be TRBD1 (5 bases). The CDR3 totals 15 residues. Germline V lookup: CDR1 MGHDK, CDR2 SYGVNS. The V end lost 6 bases, the J end lost 4 bases, and 18 bases lay between the germline ends. The CDR3 bases are TGTGCCAGCAGCTTGAATACGGGTAGGGGAGAGACCCAGTACTTC. This gives the protein CASSLNTGRGETQYF.

This clonotype was detected only a few times. The V call is TRBV7-9, the J call TRBJ2-7; weak D call: TRBD2 (5 bases). The CDR3 has 15 amino acids. CDR1 is SEHNR, CDR2 FQNEAQ, per germline (reference sequence). V was shortened by 5 bases and J by 2 bases, with 16 bases between the two germline ends. CDR3 sequence reads: CASSPHPGTTYEQYF. The CDR3 DNA reads as TGTGCCAGCAGCCCACACCCGGGAACCACCTACGAGCAGTACTTC. Combining the CDR3 with reference TRBV7-9 and TRBJ2-7 gives the whole variable domain DTGVSQNPRHKITKRGQNVTFRCDPISEHNRLYWYRQTLGQGPEFLTYFQNEAQLEKSRLLSDRFSAERPKGSFSTLEIQRTEQGDSAMYLCASSPHPGTTYEQYFGPGTRLTVT.

This clonotype showed up just a few times. The chain uses TRBV7-9 and TRBJ1-1; the D gene is possibly TRBD1 (6 bases). Per the germline V gene, CDR1 is SEHNR and CDR2 is FQNEAQ (reference sequence). V gave up 1 base and J gave up 6 bases, with 15 bases separating them. The CDR3 loop spans 15 amino acids. Here the CDR3 DNA reads TGTGCCAGCAGCTTAGTGGGGGGGCTTGGGGCTGAAGCTTTCTTT. Translation: CASSLVGGLGAEAFF.

The chain carries TRBV2 and TRBJ2-7; 7 positions agree with TRBD1. The CDR3 covers 14 residues. V shed 5 bases and J 5 bases; nucleotides not matched to a gene: 9. Per the germline V gene, CDR1 is SNHLY and CDR2 is FYNNEI. The DNA for the CDR3 is TGTGCCAGCAGTCCCGGGACAGAGTCCCACGAGCAGTACTTC. Residues: CASSPGTESHEQYF.

This clonotype was seen a single time. The V call is TRBV29-1, the J call TRBJ1-3; D is undetermined. Germline V CDR1 and CDR2: SQVTM, ANQGSEA. CDR3 length equals 15 residues. V was trimmed by 8 bases and J by 4 bases, leaving 21 bases between them. CDR3: CSQREPPHPGNTIYF. The CDR3 nucleotides are TGCAGCCAGAGGGAACCACCACATCCAGGAAACACCATATATTTT.

Regarding this clonotype: A read error may produce the germline difference seen at one junction end. The chain joins TRBV10-3 to TRBJ1-1; no clear D gene. Germline V gives CDR1 ENHRY, CDR2 SYGVKD. The CDR3 totals 13 residues. CDR3: CASSSESNTEAFF. The CDR3, as DNA: TGTGCCAGCAGTTCAGAATCGAACACTGAAGCTTTCTTT.

This clonotype has only one observation. The gene calls are TRBV7-9 and TRBJ1-6, with D perhaps TRBD1 (5 bases). Germline V gives CDR1 SEHNR, CDR2 FQNEAQ (reference sequence). Trimming took 6 bases from V and 4 from J, leaving 13 bases between them. The CDR3 totals 15 residues. The CDR3 bases are TGTGCCAGCAGTCGGGGGACGGGATATAATTCACCCCTCCACTTT. It is translated as CASSRGTGYNSPLHF.

This clonotype has a single count. The CDR3 protein is CASSPLGRSSYEQYF. The CDR3 region has the DNA TGTGCCAGCAGCCCCCTCGGTAGGAGCTCCTACGAGCAGTACTTC. The rearrangement joins TRBV7-9 to TRBJ2-7; D gene unclear. Trimming left V 5 bases short and J 0 bases short, with 14 bases between. CDR1 and CDR2 from the germline V gene are SEHNR and FQNEAQ (reference sequence). The CDR3 is made up of 15 amino acids.